This T cell receptor (beta chain) appears in the sequencing data of a study of PD-1 blockade in classical Hodgkin lymphoma. Study observations and caveats: Nivolumab initiation under 1 year post-ASCT meant exclusion. Undefined causes, possibly disease activity or prior therapy, underlie the repertoire differences. Before treatment, complete responders showed about the same diversity as newly diagnosed patients.

V shed 3 bases, J shed 4 bases, and the junction held 8 bases outside the gene matches. This CDR3 has 15 amino acids. Germline CDR1 SGHTA, CDR2 FQGTGA. Generated by immunoSEQ multiplex PCR, the TCRdb table keeps only in-frame clones and is missing some. The sample includes tens of thousands of clones, about four fifths of them seen just once. As concerns this clone: The target antigen is unknown.

Every patient was affected by relapse after autologous stem cell transplantation, while exposure to brentuximab vedotin was not uniform. Patients showed best responses of complete response, partial response or progressive disease. V usage is TRBV7-3 and J usage is TRBJ1-1; 7 positions agree with TRBD1. The starting material was peripheral blood mononuclear cells (PBMCs), obtained at baseline. This clonotype was obtained from a human donor with classical Hodgkin lymphoma. The CDR3 region has the DNA TGTGCCAGCAGCTTCACCGGGACAGCGAGCACTGAAGCTTTCTTT. Translation gives CASSFTGTASTEAFF. The full variable domain, in which reference TRBV7-3 and TRBJ1-1 provide the parts outside the CDR3, is GAGVSQTPSNKVTEKGKYVELRCDPISGHTALYWYRQSLGQGPEFLIYFQGTGAADDSGLPNDRFFAVRPEGSVSTLKIQRTERGDSAVYLCASSFTGTASTEAFFGQGTRLTVV.